This TCR beta chain was identified during a study of molecular identifiers for immune sequencing clone quantification. Findings and limits, study-wide: Amid 750,000 to 1,000,000 naive cells, spiked Jurkat TCR RNA from one cell was reportedly still detectable. Clonotypes topping 20 RNA copies carried over 97% of effector molecules but under 1% of naive ones.

The V gene lost 3 bases and the J gene lost 6 bases, with 9 bases spanning the gap. CDR3 length: 12 amino acids. CDR1 and CDR2 from the germline V gene are SQVTM and ANQGSEA. TCR libraries were built in bulk with a published protocol and specific TCR primers. TCRdb processed the PCR reads anew with MiXCR; each CDR3 protein has one entry. The sample carries more than 70,000 distinct CDR3 sequences, roughly 23% recorded once. As regards this clonotype: Antigen unknown.

The sorting of naive CD8 T cells used the CD8+CD4-CCR7+CD45RA+ phenotype. The sample was naive CD8+ T cells from blood, with Jurkat cell RNA spiked in. The subset here: FACS-sorted CD8+CD4-CCR7+CD45RA+ naive T cells. The V gene is TRBV29-1, the J gene TRBJ2-1; no clear D gene. The sequence was collected from a human donor in good health. Some libraries in this study had Jurkat cell RNA spiked in. CDR3 protein: CSVEGSGNEQFF. CDR3 in DNA: TGCAGCGTTGAGGGTTCAGGCAATGAGCAGTTCTTC.